This T cell receptor (beta chain) stems from a study of blood T cell repertoires in COVID-19. Study in general: Sites in the United States, Italy and Spain provided acute and convalescent COVID-19 samples. PBMCs, B-cell-depleted T cells, or T cells were the source of the cDNA or gDNA that made up the material.

The sample holds a few counts of this clone. Per the study methods: Using reference gene primer amplification, nucleated cell counts were estimated. The repertoire was sequenced with immunoSEQ multiplex PCR; TCRdb's copy has only in-frame clones and lacks some. The D gene and trimming were derived from the DNA, and the V and J assignments and clone size from that table. The sample holds about 300,000 clones, roughly 90% seen once. This TCR was sampled from a man aged 18 to 35 with active or convalescent COVID-19. The sequencing sample was made of peripheral blood.

The CDR3 DNA follows: TGCGCCAGCAGCCCCCAGGGGGAAGTGACTGAAGCTTTCTTT. It specifies CASSPQGEVTEAFF. The chain uses TRBV5-1 and TRBJ1-1, with 7 bases matching TRBD1. The germline CDR1 and CDR2 sequences are SGHRS and YFSETQ. The CDR3 covers 14 residues. V was clipped by 4 bases and J by 5 bases; unmatched bases: 8.